One and the same sample provided the 10 T cell receptor beta chains below, sequenced in a study of beta chain features in type 1 diabetes. Broader study findings: In all four CD4+ subsets, TCRB CDR3 length was significantly, moderately reduced in type 1 diabetes.

No antigen has been assigned to these receptors. The authors reverse transcribed all of the isolated RNA, so sequencing captured expressed TCRB transcripts. Generated by immunoSEQ multiplex PCR, the TCRdb table keeps only in-frame clones and is missing some. This sample has around 140,000 clones, with around 8.8% found just once. Sequenced input: central memory CD4+ T cells from blood. The receptors stem from a man aged 25-40 years with type 1 diabetes.

J is TRBJ1-1 and V is TRBV5-6; D uncertain. This CDR3 is built from 11 residues. Germline assignment: CDR1 SGHDT and CDR2 YYEEEE. Trimming took off 8 bases at V and 3 bases at J, with 8 bases between the two ends. CDR3 sequence reads: CASSADTEAFF. The CDR3, as DNA: TGTGCCAGTTCAGCGGACACTGAAGCTTTCTTT.

This clone has a handful of counts. The chain joins TRBV5-1 to TRBJ2-4; 12 bases map to TRBD2. CDR3 length: 16 residues. CDR1 is SGHRS, CDR2 YFSETQ, per germline. V shed 5 bases, J shed 3 bases, and the junction held 6 bases outside the gene matches. The chain's CDR3 is CASSLAGGPVKNIQYF. The CDR3 nucleotides are TGCGCCAGCAGTCTAGCGGGGGGGCCGGTCAAAAACATTCAGTACTTC.

This chain joins TRBV15 and TRBJ2-7; D is perhaps TRBD2 (5 bases). The CDR3 is 14 amino acids. Germline V gives CDR1 LNHNV, CDR2 YYDKDF (reference sequence). Trimming removed 0 bases at V and 1 base at J, with 7 bases between. The CDR3 spells CATSREGLSYEQYF. The CDR3 nucleotides read TGTGCCACCAGCAGAGAAGGACTGTCCTACGAGCAGTACTTC.

This clone was seen a handful of times. The V gene is TRBV2, the J gene TRBJ2-4; D is undetermined. The germline V gene encodes CDR1 SNHLY and CDR2 FYNNEI. The CDR3 length is 11 residues. Between the trimmed V and J ends, which lost 4 bases and 8 bases, there was a span of 6 bases. CDR3 sequence: CASSANDIQYF. In DNA form, the CDR3 reads TGTGCCAGCAGTGCAAATGACATTCAGTACTTC.

The chain recombines TRBV28 with TRBJ1-2; 9 bases are a match to TRBD1. The CDR3 has 12 residues. CDR1 and CDR2 from the germline V gene are MDHEN and SYDVKM. After removal of 1 base from V and 12 bases from J, the junction contained 3 bases not matched to a gene. CDR3 sequence reads: CASSLSRTGDTF. The CDR3 DNA is TGTGCCAGCAGTTTATCCAGGACAGGGGACACCTTC.

This clone showed up many times. V and J are TRBV7-9 and TRBJ2-5; D gene ambiguous. The CDR3 is made up of 11 amino acids. The germline V gene encodes CDR1 SEHNR and CDR2 FQNEAQ (reference sequence). V was pared by 8 bases and J by 2 bases, with 6 bases between. This CDR3 reads CASGQQETQYF. The CDR3 region has the DNA TGTGCCAGCGGCCAACAAGAGACCCAGTACTTC.

In this sample, this clone turned up a few times. The sample holds other DNA sequences that translate to the same CDR3. The V call is TRBV27, the J call TRBJ1-2; 7 bases are a match to TRBD1. V shed 2 bases and J 3 bases; nucleotides not matched to a gene: 0. Germline loops: CDR1 MNHEY, CDR2 SMNVEV (reference sequence). The CDR3 totals 13 residues. The CDR3, as DNA: TGTGCCAGCAGTTTACAGGGGGACTATGGCTACACCTTC. It codes for CASSLQGDYGYTF.

The chain couples TRBV5-1 to TRBJ1-5, with 7 positions matching TRBD1. Trimming took 3 bases from V and 6 from J; bases not matched to a gene: 9. The germline V gene encodes CDR1 SGHRS and CDR2 YFSETQ. This CDR3 contains 15 residues. The CDR3 region is CASSSQGLKGQPQHF. The CDR3 bases are TGCGCCAGCAGCTCACAGGGGTTGAAGGGTCAGCCCCAGCATTTT.

The genes are TRBV4-2 and TRBJ1-4; a weak D match, TRBD1 (6 bases). From germline, CDR1 is LGHNA and CDR2 YNFKEQ. V gave up 4 bases and J gave up 2 bases, with 17 bases separating them. This CDR3 spans 17 amino acids. CDR3 region: CASSPLGGRETNEKLFF. CDR3 nucleotides: TGTGCCAGCAGCCCGCTAGGGGGGCGGGAGACTAATGAAAAACTGTTTTTT.

This clone was seen a handful of times. The chain is built from TRBV2 and TRBJ1-4, with 7 bases that match TRBD1. The germline CDR1 and CDR2 sequences are SNHLY and FYNNEI. The CDR3 runs 14 residues. V lost 5 bases, J lost 8 bases, and 8 bases stayed unmatched. Here the CDR3 reads CASSYTGAGEKLFF. The CDR3 DNA is TGTGCCAGCAGTTACACAGGGGCAGGGGAAAAACTGTTTTTT. The full variable domain, rest sourced from reference TRBV2 and TRBJ1-4, is EPEVTQTPSHQVTQMGQEVILRCVPISNHLYFYWYRQILGQKVEFLVSFYNNEISEKSEIFDDQFSVERPDGSNFTLKIRSTKLEDSAMYFCASSYTGAGEKLFFGSGTQLSVL.